This T cell receptor (beta chain) derives from a study of response to subunit inactivated influenza vaccine. Overall study findings and caveats: Few new T cells, the authors suggested, are recruited by each seasonal influenza vaccination.

A few counts support this clonotype. Its antigen is still unknown. Germline V lookup: CDR1 SQVTM, CDR2 ANQGSEA. V lost 6 bases to trimming and J lost 2 bases; unmatched junction nucleotides: 6. The CDR3 runs to 13 residues. TCRdb re-called the RT-PCR reads through MiXCR, storing one row per CDR3 protein. This table has hundreds of thousands of distinct CDR3 sequences, approximately 14% appearing once. This chain joins TRBV29-1 and TRBJ2-7, with TRBD1 identical over 8 bases. The clonotype comes from a man aged 50 to 59 who received an inactivated influenza vaccine. The sample consisted of PBMCs from blood, taken 14 to 15 days before vaccination. The CDR3 region has the DNA TGCAGCGTAGCAGGGGGCCCAACCTACGAGCAGTACTTC. This translates into CSVAGGPTYEQYF.